Below are 21 T cell receptor beta chains sequenced from a single sample in a study of regulatory T cells in long-lasting Graves disease. Time point given: newly diagnosed GD, antithyroid drugs for less than 3 months. With RNA extracted from PBMCs as input, the TCR library was made. Arm-PCR with iRepertoire HTBI primers amplified the CDR3 regions for these TCR beta libraries. TCRdb recomputed calls from the multiplex PCR reads with MiXCR, one row per CDR3 protein. The sample shows under 800,000 distinct CDR3 sequences, around 17% of them seen only once. The sample was also linked to a second study, of T cells in Graves' hyperthyroidism and ophthalmopathy.

Material: peripheral blood mononuclear cells (PBMCs), obtained at new diagnosis, from a patient treated with antithyroid drugs. The source is a woman aged 30 to 39 with Graves disease.

Worth noting for this clonotype: A read error may be the cause here, since a much bigger clone is one base away. The chain employs TRBV6-2 or TRBV6-3 and TRBJ2-7; 7 bases line up with TRBD2. The V and J ends lost 2 bases and 3 bases, in that order; junction bases with no gene match: 13. The germline CDR1 and CDR2 sequences are MNHEY and SVGEGT. This CDR3 has 17 amino acids. For the CDR3, the DNA is TGTGCCAGCAGTTACGGCCGGCCCAGCGGGAAATACTACGAGCAGTACTTC. The encoded protein is CASSYGRPSGKYYEQYF.

CDR3 sequence reads: CASRDRAVGNTIYF. CDR3 bases: TGTGCCAGCAGGGACAGGGCTGTCGGAAACACCATATATTTT. The chain links TRBV6-1 to TRBJ1-3, with 8 bases that match TRBD1. J lost 4 bases, V lost 6 bases, and 5 bases had no gene match. The germline V gene has CDR1 MNHNS and CDR2 SASEGT. CDR3 length: 14 amino acids.

This clonotype was counted between two and nine times. This rearrangement joins TRBV2 to TRBJ2-4; D may be TRBD1 (5 bases). The CDR3 runs 15 residues. Trimming stripped 11 bases from V and 0 bases from J, with 17 bases between. Germline values: CDR1 SNHLY, CDR2 FYNNEI. The CDR3 here is CAGLRTRGAKNIQYF. CDR3 coding DNA: TGTGCCGGTCTTAGGACAAGGGGAGCCAAAAACATTCAGTACTTC.

This clonotype was counted ten times or more. The V gene is TRBV18, the J gene TRBJ1-4, with D tentatively TRBD1 (5 bases). Trimming stripped 3 bases from V and 8 bases from J, with 16 bases between. From germline, CDR1 is KGHSH and CDR2 LQKENI. The CDR3 runs 15 residues. CDR3 in amino acids: CASSPTGQGAEKLFF. The CDR3 coding sequence is TGTGCCAGCTCACCTACCGGTCAGGGAGCCGAAAAACTGTTTTTT.

In this sample, this clonotype turned up many times. The CDR3 DNA reads TGCAGTGCAAACCGGGCCTTCGGTCAGCCCCAGCATTTT. Encoded protein: CSANRAFGQPQHF. The J gene is TRBJ1-5, the V gene TRBV20-1; D gene unclear. Germline CDR1 DFQATT, CDR2 SNEGSKA (reference sequence). The CDR3 is 13 amino acids. Trimming cost V 6 bases and J 6 bases, with 15 bases left between them.

A single count supports this clonotype. A much larger clone lies a single base off, so this may be a read error. The chain has TRBV18 and TRBJ2-2; no clear D gene. The CDR3 sequence is 13 residues long. The germline V gene encodes CDR1 KGHSH and CDR2 LQKENI. V lost 6 bases to trimming and J lost 7 bases, with 12 bases between them. The CDR3, as DNA: TGTGCCAGCTCGGTGGGCCGGAACGGGGAGCTGTTTTTT. Encoded protein: CASSVGRNGELFF.

This clonotype was recorded at least ten times. The rearrangement uses TRBV2 and TRBJ1-2; D gene uncertain. In germline, CDR1 is SNHLY, CDR2 FYNNEI. V lost 3 bases and J 5 bases, leaving 7 bases between the germline ends. The CDR3 is made up of 12 amino acids. The CDR3 nucleotides read TGTGCCAGCAGTGAGCCCGGGTATGGCTACACCTTC. Its translation is CASSEPGYGYTF.

This clonotype has ten or more counts. CDR3 loop: CATEGQGPTLDPDTQYF. The CDR3 nucleotides are TGTGCCACGGAGGGACAGGGGCCGACTTTGGACCCAGATACGCAGTATTTT. The V call is TRBV7-9, the J call TRBJ2-3; 10 bases map to TRBD1. The J segment lost 4 bases and the V segment lost 10 bases, leaving 17 bases of the junction unmatched. CDR3 size: 17 residues. Germline assignment: CDR1 SEHNR and CDR2 FQNEAQ (reference sequence).

V usage is TRBV4-1 and J usage is TRBJ2-5; D is possibly TRBD1 (5 bases). This CDR3 has 15 amino acids. The V end was cut by 3 bases, the J end by 2 bases, with 13 bases between. CDR1 MGHRA and CDR2 YSYEKL come from the germline V gene. The CDR3 sequence: CASSHIVTEQETQYF. For the CDR3, the DNA is TGCGCCAGCAGCCATATAGTGACAGAACAAGAGACCCAGTACTTC.

Note on this clonotype: At one end the junction does not follow the germline gene, possibly because of a read error. The chain carries TRBV5-1 and TRBJ2-7, with 9 bases identical to TRBD1. The CDR3 is 14 residues long. CDR1 is SGHRS and CDR2 is YFSETQ in the germline V gene. For the CDR3, the DNA is TGCGCCAGCAGCTTGAGGGACAGGGACTACGGGCAGTACTTC. Its protein is CASSLRDRDYGQYF.

The chain uses TRBV27 and TRBJ2-1; D gene unclear. The CDR3 spans 13 residues. Trimming stripped 3 bases from V and 9 bases from J, with 12 bases between. The germline gives CDR1 MNHEY, CDR2 SMNVEV (reference sequence). The CDR3 reads CASSFGARLEQFF. The CDR3 DNA follows: TGTGCCAGCAGTTTCGGAGCCAGACTTGAGCAGTTCTTC.

The V call is TRBV19, the J call TRBJ2-6; 8 bases line up with TRBD1. With V trimmed by 3 bases and J by 6 bases, 4 bases remained unmatched. CDR3 length equals 15 residues. Germline V gene data show CDR1 as LNHDA and CDR2 as SQIVND (reference sequence). The CDR3 protein is CASSIGQGAANVLTF. The CDR3 DNA reads as TGTGCCAGTAGTATCGGTCAGGGGGCGGCCAACGTCCTGACTTTC.

This clonotype was counted ten times or more. J is TRBJ2-5 and V is TRBV28; maybe TRBD2 (5 bases). The CDR3 is 14 amino acids. Trimming pared 8 bases from V and 5 bases from J, leaving 18 bases between. Germline V gene data show CDR1 as MDHEN and CDR2 as SYDVKM. The CDR3 is CASAKTGDAETQYF. The CDR3 coding sequence is TGTGCCAGCGCTAAAACCGGGGATGCGGAGACCCAGTACTTC.

V and J are TRBV5-1 and TRBJ2-7; D not resolved. The CDR3 runs 15 residues. The germline V gene encodes CDR1 SGHRS and CDR2 YFSETQ. V was pared by 0 bases and J by 2 bases, with 12 bases between. The CDR3 loop reads CASSLVGSITYEQYF. The CDR3 DNA reads TGCGCCAGCAGCTTGGTTGGCAGTATAACCTACGAGCAGTACTTC.

This chain joins TRBV20-1 and TRBJ2-3, with TRBD2 matching over 12 bases. Trimming cost V 3 bases and J 5 bases; bases outside gene matches: 9. This CDR3 is built from 16 residues. Germline loops: CDR1 DFQATT, CDR2 SNEGSKA (reference sequence). The CDR3 spells CSASPSLGLAGDTQYF. The CDR3 DNA follows: TGCAGTGCTAGTCCAAGCCTGGGACTAGCGGGAGATACGCAGTATTTT.

This clonotype turned up a few times. V usage is TRBV7-3 and J usage is TRBJ1-6, with 9 bases fitting TRBD1. There are 14 residues in the CDR3. CDR1 is SGHTA, CDR2 FQGTGA, per germline. J gave up 7 bases and V 6 bases, and 4 bases lay outside the gene matches. This chain's CDR3 is CASRQGQGNSPLHF. The CDR3 nucleotides read TGTGCCAGCAGACAAGGACAGGGGAATTCACCCCTCCACTTT. The entire variable domain, with the rest obtained from reference TRBV7-3 and TRBJ1-6, is as follows: GAGVSQTPSNKVTEKGKYVELRCDPISGHTALYWYRQSLGQGPEFLIYFQGTGAADDSGLPNDRFFAVRPEGSVSTLKIQRTERGDSAVYLCASRQGQGNSPLHFGNGTRLTVT.

The sample holds many counts of this clonotype. The rearrangement joins TRBV7-8 to TRBJ2-7, with 8 bases matching TRBD2. After removal of 4 bases from V and 2 bases from J, the junction contained 7 bases not matched to a gene. Germline V gene data show CDR1 as SGHVS and CDR2 as FQNEAQ. The CDR3 totals 15 residues. CDR3 in amino acids: CASSYTSGGTYEQYF. The CDR3 DNA reads as TGTGCCAGCAGCTATACTAGCGGTGGGACCTACGAGCAGTACTTC.

The V gene is TRBV4-2, the J gene TRBJ1-2, with D unclear. V gave up 1 base and J gave up 3 bases, with 12 bases separating them. CDR1 is LGHNA and CDR2 is YNFKEQ in the germline V gene. This CDR3 comprises 15 residues. CDR3 nucleotide sequence: TGTGCCAGCAGCCAAGCTAACTCGAGGGACTATGGCTACACCTTC. Its protein product is CASSQANSRDYGYTF.

This clonotype was counted between two and nine times. The CDR3 region is CASIYGTGLNGYTF. CDR3 coding DNA: TGTGCCAGCATCTACGGGACAGGGCTCAATGGCTACACCTTC. The J gene is TRBJ1-2, the V gene TRBV5-6; 9 bases are shared with TRBD1. V dropped 6 bases and J dropped 6; count of bases not matched to a gene: 9. The CDR3 loop spans 14 amino acids. The V gene's germline CDR1 is SGHDT and CDR2 YYEEEE.

This clonotype was recorded many times. The V gene is TRBV7-9, the J gene TRBJ2-5, with TRBD1 identical over 9 bases. The CDR3 has 17 amino acids. Trimming took 4 bases from V and 3 from J; bases not matched to a gene: 12. Germline V CDR1 and CDR2: SEHNR, FQNEAQ (reference sequence). The CDR3 region has the DNA TGTGCCAGCAGCTCGAGAACAGGGGGCAGGGTGGAAGAGACCCAGTACTTC. Amino acids: CASSSRTGGRVEETQYF. The complete variable domain, with remaining parts taken from reference TRBV7-9 and TRBJ2-5, reads DTGVSQNPRHKITKRGQNVTFRCDPISEHNRLYWYRQTLGQGPEFLTYFQNEAQLEKSRLLSDRFSAERPKGSFSTLEIQRTEQGDSAMYLCASSSRTGGRVEETQYFGPGTRLLVL.

This clonotype came up a few times. The chain employs TRBV10-3 and TRBJ1-3; 8 bases line up with TRBD1. V gave up 5 bases and J gave up 0 bases; unmatched junction bases: 9. Germline assignment: CDR1 ENHRY and CDR2 SYGVKD. The CDR3 runs 17 residues. CDR3 protein: CAISFQTGQGSGNTIYF. CDR3 nucleotide sequence: TGTGCCATCAGTTTCCAAACCGGACAGGGCTCTGGAAACACCATATATTTT.